This record covers a single TCR beta chain. Its antigen is currently unknown. J lost 3 bases, V lost 4 bases, and 9 bases had no gene match. Germline lookup yields CDR1 SGHDT and CDR2 YYEEEE. CDR3 size: 16 residues. The record originates from a study of memory CD4+ T cells and cytomegalovirus serostatus. Findings and caveats of the study: Each of approximately 61 CMV-associated TCRbeta sequences occurred in one to five individuals.

Assay: immunoSEQ multiplex PCR; the TCRdb copy retains only in-frame clones and omits some. This table has tens of thousands of clones, roughly three quarters appearing once. Single viable CD3+CD4+CD8-CD45RO+ cells were sorted as the memory CD4+ T cells. The chain uses TRBV5-6 and TRBJ2-3; 9 bases map to TRBD2. Sequencing used memory CD4+ T cells from blood. This sequence originates from an adult in good health and CMV-seropositive. DNA of the CDR3: TGTGCCAGCAGCCCGCATAGCGGGAGTGCGACAGATACGCAGTATTTT. This sequence encodes CASSPHSGSATDTQYF.